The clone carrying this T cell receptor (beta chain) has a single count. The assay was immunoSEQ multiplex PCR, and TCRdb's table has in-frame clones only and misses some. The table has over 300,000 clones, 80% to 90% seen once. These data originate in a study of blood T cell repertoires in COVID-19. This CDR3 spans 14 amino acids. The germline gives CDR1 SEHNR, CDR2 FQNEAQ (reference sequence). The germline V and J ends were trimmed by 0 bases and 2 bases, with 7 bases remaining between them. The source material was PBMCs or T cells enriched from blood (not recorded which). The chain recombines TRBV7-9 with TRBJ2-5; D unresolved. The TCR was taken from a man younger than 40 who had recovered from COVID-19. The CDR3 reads CASSLAPDQETQYF. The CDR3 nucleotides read TGTGCCAGCAGCTTAGCCCCAGATCAAGAGACCCAGTACTTC.